This TCR beta chain was identified in a study of blood T cell repertoires in COVID-19 (TCRdb year 2020). Regarding the research as a whole: Samples covering the acute and convalescent phases of COVID-19 were provided by collaborators in the United States, Italy and Spain. Where available, HLA class I and class II types were taken from metadata supplied by the sample provider and were not determined by assay-based typing. The sample metadata nearly always contained a de-identified subject ID, COVID-19 status, age in years and sex. Subjects who had been exposed to COVID-19, were actively infected with it, or had recovered from it provided the deeply sampled blood TCRbeta repertoires that made up the dataset. The material from the prospective study consisted of cDNA or gDNA derived from T cells, B-cell-depleted T cells, or PBMCs. The samples were drawn from the first 160 participants of the ongoing ImmuneRACE study and from some 1,300 subjects provided by 6 global collaborators. A freely available public database, intended as a resource for researchers studying the immune response to SARS-CoV-2, is where the repertoires were released.

The immunoSEQ Assay, a bias-controlled multiplex PCR, was used to amplify TCRbeta CDR3 regions from genomic DNA. The paper's processing steps were these. The number of nucleated cells in each sample was estimated by amplification of reference gene primers within the assay. To quantify the absolute abundance of each unique TCRbeta CDR3 rearrangement, sequence reads were collapsed and filtered. Productive Simpson clonality was computed per sample as the square root of Simpson's diversity index over productive rearrangements. Not all clones reach the TCRdb copy of this immuneACCESS table, which keeps in-frame sequences only. Checked studies attribute under half of the gap to unresolved V genes and leave the rest unexplained. The V and J calls and clone size come from that table; D and trimming were worked out from the DNA. The sample records 240,000 or so clones, 81% of which are singletons. The ten top clones hold 6% to 8% of the sample.

One collaborating source in Seattle enrolled patients while the patients were actively infected and followed the patients over time throughout the course of disease. Collaborating institutions collected whole blood in K2EDTA tubes following their own protocols. For TCRbeta analysis, collaborator samples were shipped as frozen whole blood, as isolated PBMCs, or as DNA extracted from either sample type. The paper's findings and limits, for the study overall: The amount of clinical and demographic metadata varied by source and participant and was provided uncurated.

A note on this clone: Its antigen is currently not known. The sample holds no much larger clone one base away, and base qualities are not on file.

The cysteine opens and the phenylalanine closes a CDR3 of 15 amino acids. The sequence is cut down to CDR3 DNA, 45 bases in frame from base 1. In the germline V gene, CDR1 corresponds to SGHRS and CDR2 to YFSETQ. V ends up 4 bases short and J 4 bases short, with an unmatched junction base count of 6. This chain joins TRBV5-1 to TRBJ2-1; a stretch of 9 junction bases matches TRBD1. This clonotype was obtained from an elderly woman with COVID-19, enrolled during active disease. The sample taken for sequencing was peripheral blood. CDR3 loop: CASSETGGRYNEQFF. The sequenced DNA is TGCGCCAGCAGCGAGACAGGGGGGAGATACAATGAGCAGTTCTTC.